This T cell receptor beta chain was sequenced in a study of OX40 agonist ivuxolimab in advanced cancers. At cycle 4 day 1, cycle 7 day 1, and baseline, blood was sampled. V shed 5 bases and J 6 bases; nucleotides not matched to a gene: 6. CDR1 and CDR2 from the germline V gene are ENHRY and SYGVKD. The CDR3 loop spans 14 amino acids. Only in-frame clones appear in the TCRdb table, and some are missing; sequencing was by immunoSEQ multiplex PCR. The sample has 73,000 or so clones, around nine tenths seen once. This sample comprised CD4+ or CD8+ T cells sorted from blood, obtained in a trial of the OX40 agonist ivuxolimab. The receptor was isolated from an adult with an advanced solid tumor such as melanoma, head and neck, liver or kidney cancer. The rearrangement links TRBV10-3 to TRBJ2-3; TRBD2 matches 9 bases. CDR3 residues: CAISRASGKDTQYF. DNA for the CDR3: TGTGCCATCAGTAGGGCTAGCGGGAAGGATACGCAGTATTTT.